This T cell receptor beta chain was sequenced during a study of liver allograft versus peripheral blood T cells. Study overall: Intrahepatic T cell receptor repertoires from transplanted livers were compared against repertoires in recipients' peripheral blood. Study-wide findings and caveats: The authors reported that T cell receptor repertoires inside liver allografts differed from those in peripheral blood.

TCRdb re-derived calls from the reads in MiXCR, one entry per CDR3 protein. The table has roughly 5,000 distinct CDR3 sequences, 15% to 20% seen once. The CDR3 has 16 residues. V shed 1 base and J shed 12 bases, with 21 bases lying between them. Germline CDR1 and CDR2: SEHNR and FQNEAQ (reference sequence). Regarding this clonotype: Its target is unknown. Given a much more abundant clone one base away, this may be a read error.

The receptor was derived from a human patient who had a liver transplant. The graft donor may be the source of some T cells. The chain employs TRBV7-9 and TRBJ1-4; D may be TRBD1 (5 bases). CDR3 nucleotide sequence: TGTGCCAGCAGCTTAGAGACCGGGACGCCAATGAAAGAACTGTTTTTT. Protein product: CASSLETGTPMKELFF.